These 23 T cell receptor beta chains were all obtained from the same sample, sequenced in a study of multiple sclerosis patients with progressive multifocal leukoencephalopathy. The data were produced by immunoSEQ multiplex PCR, yet TCRdb's version contains in-frame clones alone and is incomplete. The sample has 20,000 to 30,000 clones; more than 85% are singletons. Stated time point: about 13 months of natalizumab therapy. The specimen was PBMCs, collected from a patient treated with natalizumab. All receptors come from a man aged 25 to 40 with multiple sclerosis.

This chain joins TRBV11-2 and TRBJ2-1; D is undetermined. V lost 2 bases and J 7 bases, leaving 15 bases between the germline ends. The CDR3 has 15 residues. The V gene's germline CDR1 is SGHAT and CDR2 FQNNGV. CDR3 nucleotide sequence: TGTGCCAGCAGCTTAAGGATGAAGGTTGAGAATGAGCAGTTCTTC. Translated: CASSLRMKVENEQFF.

The V and J genes are TRBV25-1 and TRBJ1-1; no reliable D call. The ends were cut back, 0 bases at V and 1 base at J, with 6 bases in the middle. Germline V CDR1 and CDR2: MGHDK, SYGVNS. The length of the CDR3 is 14 residues. The CDR3, as DNA: TGTGCCAGCAGTGAATATAACCGGAACACTGAAGCTTTCTTT. Translating it yields CASSEYNRNTEAFF.

The chain uses TRBV30 and TRBJ2-7, with D hard to call. The CDR3 is 14 residues long. Germline V gene sequence: CDR1 GTSNPN, CDR2 SVGIG (reference sequence). V gave up 4 bases and J gave up 1 base, with 14 bases separating them. The CDR3 here is CAWTRQAISYEQYF. DNA for the CDR3: TGTGCCTGGACTCGGCAGGCGATTTCCTACGAGCAGTACTTC.

J is TRBJ2-7 and V is TRBV27; D unresolved. V was cut by 0 bases and J by 1 base, with 10 bases left in between. The CDR3 is 15 amino acids. Germline loops: CDR1 MNHEY, CDR2 SMNVEV (reference sequence). CDR3 sequence (DNA): TGTGCCAGCAGTTTATCGATCGACGGGTCCTACGAGCAGTACGTC. It encodes CASSLSIDGSYEQYV.

The V and J genes are TRBV10-3 and TRBJ2-7; 9 bases are a match to TRBD2. CDR3 size: 11 residues. Germline CDR1 ENHRY, CDR2 SYGVKD. J was trimmed by 3 bases and V by 10 bases; bases with no gene match: 1. The CDR3 sequence is CASSGSYEQYF. CDR3 bases: TGTGCCAGTAGCGGGAGCTACGAGCAGTACTTC.

This clone was seen just once. This chain joins TRBV6-1 and TRBJ2-3; 7 bases agree with TRBD2. Germline CDR1 MNHNS, CDR2 SASEGT. After removal of 4 bases from V and 7 bases from J, the junction contained 11 bases not matched to a gene. The CDR3 contains 15 residues. The CDR3 DNA reads TGTGCCAGCAGTGGCCAGCGGGGATCCCTAAATACGCAGTATTTT. It yields the protein CASSGQRGSLNTQYF.

The chain carries TRBV11-3 and TRBJ2-1; no definite D call. The V gene's germline CDR1 is SGHNT and CDR2 YENEEA. Trimming removed 5 bases at V and 8 bases at J, with 13 bases between. This CDR3 spans 13 amino acids. For the CDR3, the DNA is TGTGCCAGCAGCCCTCTCACGGGCCATGAGCAGTTCTTC. Translation: CASSPLTGHEQFF.

V gene TRBV5-4 combines with J gene TRBJ2-5, with D possibly matching TRBD1 (7 bases). The CDR3 consists of 14 residues. Between the trimmed V and J ends, which lost 4 bases and 5 bases, there was a span of 15 bases. Per germline, CDR1 SGHNT and CDR2 YYREEE (reference sequence). The CDR3, as DNA: TGTGCCAGCAGCCCAAAGACAGGGAGGGAGACCCAGTACTTC. Amino acid sequence: CASSPKTGRETQYF.

The chain carries TRBV7-3 and TRBJ2-1; D unresolved. Germline V lookup: CDR1 SGHTA, CDR2 FQGTGA. The CDR3 length is 16 residues. Trimming removed 4 bases at V and 4 bases at J, with 17 bases between. CDR3 protein: CASSYPGPAPYNEQFF. The CDR3 region has the DNA TGTGCCAGCAGCTACCCCGGGCCGGCTCCTTACAATGAGCAGTTCTTC.

The chain links TRBV30 to TRBJ2-5; D not certain. The J call may be incorrect, as the DNA end agrees better with TRBJ2-7. The CDR3 covers 12 residues. CDR1 GTSNPN and CDR2 SVGIG come from the germline V gene (reference sequence). In DNA form, the CDR3 reads TGTGCCTGGAGGTTCGTATCGGGCGAGCAGTACTTC. As protein: CAWRFVSGEQYF.

The chain is built from TRBV21-1 and TRBJ2-7; the listed D gene, TRBD2, was not tested against the DNA. TRBV21-1 is described as a pseudogene. The CDR3 spans 14 residues. CDR3 coding DNA: TGTGCCAGCAGCAAGAGGAACGGCGGGTACGAGCAGTACGTC. It translates to CASSKRNGGYEQYV.

DNA for the CDR3: TGTGCCAGCAGCACGGACAGGTGGTACAATGAGCAGTTCTTC. Encoded protein: CASSTDRWYNEQFF. The chain is built from TRBV11-2 and TRBJ2-1, with 7 bases lining up with TRBD1. Germline-derived CDR1 and CDR2 are SGHAT and FQNNGV. The V and J ends lost 5 bases and 4 bases, in that order; junction bases with no gene match: 5. This CDR3 contains 14 residues.

J is TRBJ1-1 and V is TRBV5-1; 9 bases are shared with TRBD1. The CDR3 has 13 residues. After removal of 3 bases from V and 3 bases from J, the junction contained 0 bases not matched to a gene. Germline V gene data show CDR1 as SGHRS and CDR2 as YFSETQ. For the CDR3, the DNA is TGCGCCAGCAGCTGGACAGGGGACACTGAAGCTTTCTTT. This sequence encodes CASSWTGDTEAFF. Filled out from reference TRBV5-1 and TRBJ1-1, the complete variable domain reads KAGVTQTPRYLIKTRGQQVTLSCSPISGHRSVSWYQQTPGQGLQFLFEYFSETQRNKGNFPGRFSGRQFSNSRSEMNVSTLELGDSALYLCASSWTGDTEAFFGQGTRLTVV.

The rearrangement joins TRBV6-5 to TRBJ2-2; D possibly corresponds to TRBD1 (6 bases). Trimming removed 5 bases at V and 0 bases at J, with 10 bases between. This CDR3 has 15 residues. CDR1 and CDR2 (germline): MNHEY, SVGAGI. The CDR3 DNA reads as TGTGCCAGCAGTGCACAGGGTACGAACACCGGGGAGCTGTTTTTT. Translating gives CASSAQGTNTGELFF.

This clone was picked up one time. The chain uses TRBV15 and TRBJ1-2, with 7 bases matching TRBD1. J was trimmed by 0 bases and V by 4 bases; bases with no gene match: 8. The CDR3 consists of 16 residues. The germline V gene encodes CDR1 LNHNV and CDR2 YYDKDF (reference sequence). CDR3 residues: CATSKGSGTANYGYTF. The CDR3 DNA reads TGTGCCACCAGCAAAGGATCCGGGACAGCTAACTATGGCTACACCTTC. The full variable domain, completed using reference TRBV15 and TRBJ1-2, is DAMVIQNPRYQVTQFGKPVTLSCSQTLNHNVMYWYQQKSSQAPKLLFHYYDKDFNNEADTPDNFQSRRPNTSFCFLDIRSPGLGDTAMYLCATSKGSGTANYGYTFGSGTRLTVV.

The CDR3 DNA reads as TGTGCCAGCAGACTTTTGGGGGCCAAAAACATTCAGTACTTC. Translation: CASRLLGAKNIQYF. V and J are TRBV27 and TRBJ2-4; unclear D gene. There are 14 residues in the CDR3. Germline assignment: CDR1 MNHEY and CDR2 SMNVEV (reference sequence). Trimming removed 6 bases from V and 1 base from J, with 10 bases in between.

The chain joins TRBV18 to TRBJ1-1, with TRBD1 matching 7 bases. The V segment lost 3 bases and the J segment 2 bases; nucleotides outside the gene matches: 9. This CDR3 is built from 16 residues. The germline gives CDR1 KGHSH, CDR2 LQKENI. Here the CDR3 reads CASSPGQSSVNTEAFF. The CDR3 coding sequence is TGTGCCAGCTCACCGGGACAGAGTTCCGTTAACACTGAAGCTTTCTTT.

The chain joins TRBV21-1 to TRBJ2-1; TRBD1 is taken as the D call from the table, unchecked against the DNA. TRBV21-1 is reported as a pseudogene. This CDR3 spans 14 amino acids. CDR3 amino acids: CASPPRTKDNEQFF. In DNA, the CDR3 is TGTGCCAGCCCTCCAAGGACAAAAGACAATGAGCAGTTCTTC.

The chain combines TRBV19 with TRBJ2-6; TRBD1 matches 9 bases. Germline loops: CDR1 LNHDA, CDR2 SQIVND (reference sequence). The CDR3 spans 18 residues. With V trimmed by 7 bases and J by 2 bases, 12 bases remained unmatched. CDR3 coding DNA: TGTGCCAGTACCTACACGGACAGGGGAGTAGCTGGGGCCAACGTCCTGACTTTC. Translated, it gives CASTYTDRGVAGANVLTF.

This sequence joins TRBV9 and TRBJ2-3, with 9 bases lining up with TRBD1. Trimming at V came to 4 bases and at J to 6 bases, leaving 3 bases not matched to a gene. The CDR3 covers 13 residues. Germline CDR1 and CDR2: SGDLS and YYNGEE. The CDR3 here is CASSFGTGDTQYF. The CDR3, as DNA: TGTGCCAGCAGCTTTGGGACAGGGGATACGCAGTATTTT.

This clone appeared a single time. A junction boundary mismatches the germline segment, possibly from a read error. The chain couples TRBV7-9 to TRBJ2-4, with D unresolved. Looked up from germline, CDR1 is SEHNR and CDR2 is FQNEAQ (reference sequence). The CDR3 runs to 13 residues. The CDR3 DNA is TGTGCCAGCAGCTTAGCGATCCCTCTTACTATAAGATTC. Translated, it gives CASSLAIPLTIRF.

This sequence joins TRBV6-6 and TRBJ2-7; no reliable D call. The germline CDR1 and CDR2 sequences are MNHNY and SVGAGI (reference sequence). V was pared by 8 bases and J by 2 bases, with 13 bases between. The CDR3 contains 13 residues. Here the CDR3 reads CASVSSSAYEQYF. As DNA, the CDR3 is TGTGCCAGCGTTTCAAGCTCTGCCTACGAGCAGTACTTC.

The V call is TRBV5-1, the J call TRBJ2-5; no clear D gene. CDR3 length: 13 amino acids. Per germline, CDR1 SGHRS and CDR2 YFSETQ. Trimming cost V 5 bases and J 5 bases, with 13 bases left between them. As DNA, the CDR3 is TGCGCCAGCAGAGGTGGGTCCAGGGAGACCCAGTACTTC. Translated, it gives CASRGGSRETQYF.